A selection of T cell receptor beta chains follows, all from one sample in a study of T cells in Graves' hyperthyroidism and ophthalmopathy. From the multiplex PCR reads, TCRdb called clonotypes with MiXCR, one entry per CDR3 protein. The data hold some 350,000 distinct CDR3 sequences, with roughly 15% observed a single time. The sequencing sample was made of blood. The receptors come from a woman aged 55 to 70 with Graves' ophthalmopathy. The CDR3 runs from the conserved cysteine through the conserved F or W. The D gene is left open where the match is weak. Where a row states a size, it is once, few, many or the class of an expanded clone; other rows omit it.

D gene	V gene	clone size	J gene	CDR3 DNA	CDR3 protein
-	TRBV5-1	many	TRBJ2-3	TGCGCCAGCAGCTTGGACGGCGGGATAGGAGCAGATACGCAGTATTTT	CASSLDGGIGADTQYF
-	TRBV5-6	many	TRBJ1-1	TGTGCCAGCAGCTTCGACTTCACTGAAGCTTTCTTT	CASSFDFTEAFF
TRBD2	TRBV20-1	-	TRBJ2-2	TGCAGTGCTCTAGGACTAGCGGCGAACACCGGGGAGCTGTTTTTT	CSALGLAANTGELFF
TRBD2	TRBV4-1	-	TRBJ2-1	TGCGCCAGCAGCCAAGAAAGGATCGCTAGCGGGGCCTACAATGAGCAGTTCTTC	CASSQERIASGAYNEQFF
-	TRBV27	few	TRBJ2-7	TGTGCCAGCAGTTGGGGCAGAGCCTACGAGCAGTACTTC	CASSWGRAYEQYF
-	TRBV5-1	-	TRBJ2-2	TGCGCCAGCAGCTTGTCCCCCAGTGCCGGGGAGCTGTTTTTT	CASSLSPSAGELFF
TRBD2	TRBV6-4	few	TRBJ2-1	TGTGCCAGCAGCAGTAGCGACCGGGGGGTCGGTGGGAGGAATGAGCAGTTCTTC	CASSSSDRGVGGRNEQFF
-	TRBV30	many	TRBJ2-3	TGTGCCTGGACTAGGAAGCCCAACACAGATACGCAGTATTTT	CAWTRKPNTDTQYF
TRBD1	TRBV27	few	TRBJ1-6	TGTGCCAGCAGTTTCCAACAGGGGGCATTTTCACCCCTCCACTTT	CASSFQQGAFSPLHF
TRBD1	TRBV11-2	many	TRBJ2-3	TGTGCCAGCAGCAAGGACAGGGGGCGTTTAGCGGGTACGCAGTATTTT	CASSKDRGRLAGTQYF
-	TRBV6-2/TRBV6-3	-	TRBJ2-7	TGTGCCAGCAGCCTAACAGGGTTTCGCTCCTACGAGCAGTACTTC	CASSLTGFRSYEQYF
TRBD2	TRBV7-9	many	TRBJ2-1	TGTGCCAGCAGCCCAAAATGGGGCGGGAGGTCCTACAATGAGCAGTTCTTC	CASSPKWGGRSYNEQFF
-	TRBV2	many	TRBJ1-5	TGTGCCAGCAGTCCGGTTAGCAATCAGCCCCAGCATTTT	CASSPVSNQPQHF
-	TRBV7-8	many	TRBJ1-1	TGTGCCAGCAGCCAAGGTGGGCCTGAAGCTTTCTTT	CASSQGGPEAFF
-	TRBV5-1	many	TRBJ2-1	TGCGCCAGCAGTACCCGGACGGGAAATGAGCAGTTCTTC	CASSTRTGNEQFF
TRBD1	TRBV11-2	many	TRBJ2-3	TGTGCCAGCAGCTACGGGACAGCTAACACAGATACGCAGTATTTT	CASSYGTANTDTQYF
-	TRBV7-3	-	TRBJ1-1	TGTGCCAGCAGCTCCAGGGGTATGAACACTGAAGCTTTCTTT	CASSSRGMNTEAFF
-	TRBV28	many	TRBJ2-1	TGTGCCAGCAGTTACGGACATGATGAGCAGTTCTTC	CASSYGHDEQFF
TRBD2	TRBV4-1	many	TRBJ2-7	TGCGCCAGCAGCCAAGTAGCGGGAACCGACGAGCAGTACTTC	CASSQVAGTDEQYF
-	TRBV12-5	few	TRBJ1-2	TGTGCTAGTGGTTTGATGGGGATTCGGGGCGACGAAACTAACTATGGCTACACCTTC	CASGLMGIRGDETNYGYTF
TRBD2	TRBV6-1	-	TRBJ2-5	TGTGCCAGCAGACGCCGACTAGCGGGGATGCAAGAGACCCAGTACTTC	CASRRRLAGMQETQYF
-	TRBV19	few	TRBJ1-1	TGTGCCAGTAGTATAGGGCACAGGGAGAACACTGAAGCTTTCTTT	CASSIGHRENTEAFF
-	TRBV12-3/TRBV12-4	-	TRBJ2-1	TGTGCCAGCAGCCCCCCGAGGCGTCCTTCCGGGGGTGAGCAGTTCTTC	CASSPPRRPSGGEQFF
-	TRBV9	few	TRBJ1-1	TGTGCCAGCAGCAAAGGGGAGGGGACTGAAGCTTTCTTT	CASSKGEGTEAFF
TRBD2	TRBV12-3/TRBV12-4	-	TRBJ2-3	TGTGCCAGCAGCCCCGGGGGGGGAGCGACAGATACGCAGTATTTT	CASSPGGGATDTQYF
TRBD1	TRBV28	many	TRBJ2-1	TGTGCCAGCACCGAGACAGGGTACGTTGATGAGCAGTTCTTC	CASTETGYVDEQFF
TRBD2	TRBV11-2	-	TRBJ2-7	TGTGCCAGCAGCGGTACCTCCGGGACTAGTAGGGCCTACGAGCAGTACTTC	CASSGTSGTSRAYEQYF
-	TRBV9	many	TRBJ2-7	TGTGCCAGCAGCCCACGGGGGGCTAGCTACGAGCAGTACTTC	CASSPRGASYEQYF
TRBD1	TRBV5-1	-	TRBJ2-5	TGCGCCAGCAGCTCCCCCGGGACAGGGGGCGAGGAGACCCAGTACTTC	CASSSPGTGGEETQYF
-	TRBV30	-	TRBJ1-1	TGTGCCTGGGCAGGGCAAACTGAAGCTTTCTTT	CAWAGQTEAFF
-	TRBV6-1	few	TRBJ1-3	TGTGCCAGCAGTACGCACCTTACAGGCGTGGGAAACACCATATATTTT	CASSTHLTGVGNTIYF
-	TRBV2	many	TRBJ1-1	TGTGCCAGCAGTATGGGGACAAAAGAAGCTTTCTTT	CASSMGTKEAFF
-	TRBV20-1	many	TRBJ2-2	TGCAGTGCTAGCCAGACCTCCGGGGAGCTGTTTTTT	CSASQTSGELFF
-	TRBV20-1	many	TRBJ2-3	TGCAGTGCTAGCCAGAGCACAGATACGCAGTATTTT	CSASQSTDTQYF
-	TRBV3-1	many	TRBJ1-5	TGTGCCAGCAGCCAAGAGGGGCAGCCCCAGCATTTT	CASSQEGQPQHF
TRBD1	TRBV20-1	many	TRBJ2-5	TGCAGTGCCCCGGGACAGGGGGGCCTCCAAGAGACCCAGTACTTC	CSAPGQGGLQETQYF
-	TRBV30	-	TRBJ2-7	TGTGCCTGGAGTGAGGGGCTGGCCTACGAGCAGTACTTC	CAWSEGLAYEQYF
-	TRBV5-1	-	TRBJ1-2	TGCGCCAGCAGCCCAGGGACCTCCTATGGCTACACCTTC	CASSPGTSYGYTF
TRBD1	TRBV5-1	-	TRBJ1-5	TGCGCCAGCAGCTTGGACAGGGGGGATGGCAATCAGCCCCAGCATTTT	CASSLDRGDGNQPQHF
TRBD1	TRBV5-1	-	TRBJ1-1	TGCGCCAGCAGCTTGTGGACGGGAGGGGGCGGCTCTGAAGCTTTCTTT	CASSLWTGGGGSEAFF
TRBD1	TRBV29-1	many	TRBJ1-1	TGCAGCGGGGGGTCGACAGGGCAGGCTTTCTTT	CSGGSTGQAFF
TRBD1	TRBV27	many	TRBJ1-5	TGTGCCAGCAGTTCCAGGGGGTCGGGTCAGCCCCAGCATTTT	CASSSRGSGQPQHF
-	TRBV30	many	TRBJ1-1	TGTGCCTGGAGACAAGCCTTTGAAGCTTTCTTT	CAWRQAFEAFF
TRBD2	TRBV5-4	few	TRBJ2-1	TGTGCCAGCAGCTTCGGAGGCGGGAGGGTCTACAATGAGCAGTTCTTC	CASSFGGGRVYNEQFF
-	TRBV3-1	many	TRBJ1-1	TGTGCCAGCAGCCAACCGGGACGCGGCGAAGCTTTCTTT	CASSQPGRGEAFF
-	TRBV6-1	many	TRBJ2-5	TGTGCCAGCAGTGAAGCCTACGGACTACGGGAGACCCAGTACTTC	CASSEAYGLRETQYF
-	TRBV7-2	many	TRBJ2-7	TGTGCCAGCAGCTTAGTGAACGTCGGGCAGTACTTC	CASSLVNVGQYF
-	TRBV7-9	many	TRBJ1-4	TGTGCCAGCAGTGGTGGAATGAAAAGTAATGAAAAACTGTTTTTT	CASSGGMKSNEKLFF
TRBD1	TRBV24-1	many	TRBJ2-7	TGTGCCACCAGTGATTCTAAACAGGGGGCAAGGTACGAGCAGTACTTC	CATSDSKQGARYEQYF
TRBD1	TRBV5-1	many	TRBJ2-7	TGCGCCAGCAACCAGGGGGCAGGGAGGAACGAGCAGTACTTC	CASNQGAGRNEQYF